This T cell receptor beta chain was identified during a study of CD8+ T cells in alopecia areata. Findings and caveats of the study: TCR sharing across patients was less clear than in mice, possibly HLA-related.

Points on this clone: Its target is unknown.

Following RNA extraction, reverse transcription yielded cDNA that acted as the sequencing template. Assay used: immunoSEQ multiplex PCR; TCRdb lists only in-frame clones, some missing. The profile shows some 240,000 clones, 57% of them singletons. The material was CD4+ T cells sorted from blood, obtained at week 0. This sequence was found in a human donor with alopecia areata.

CDR3 sequence: CASSQGVTGSHAGELFF. The DNA for the CDR3 is TGCGCCAGCAGCCAAGGAGTGACAGGGTCTCACGCCGGGGAGCTGTTTTTT. V gene TRBV4-1 combines with J gene TRBJ2-2, with 7 bases that match TRBD1. This CDR3 region has 17 residues. Looked up from germline, CDR1 is MGHRA and CDR2 is YSYEKL. J lost 6 bases, V lost 1 base, and 11 bases had no gene match.